This T cell receptor beta chain emerged from a study of vaccination and CD4 T cells after COVID-19. Whole-study findings and limits: The median SARS-CoV-2-reactive clonotype number increased from 21 to 38, without statistical significance.

The V end lost 0 bases, the J end lost 0 bases, and 9 bases lay between the germline ends. The CDR3 runs 16 residues. Germline lookup yields CDR1 LNHNV and CDR2 YYDKDF (reference sequence). Sequencing of cultured CD4+ T cell DNA used the Oncomine TCR Beta short-read assay. Genomic DNA was extracted from cultured CD4+ T cells. One entry per CDR3 protein, called by TCRdb with MiXCR from the PCR reads. The sample records several thousand distinct CDR3 sequences, 20% to 25% being singletons. Stated treatment: approximately 9-day PBMC culture with coronavirus spike peptide pools or control peptides (ViraFEST assay). IL-2 (around 9 IU/ml) and peptide pools (about 10 ug/ml) were added to cultures of 1.5 million to 2 million PBMCs per well. Once cultured 10 days, CD4+ T cells underwent isolation by negative selection. About this clonotype itself: Its antigen is unknown.

The sequence was collected from a human donor who had recovered from COVID-19. V usage is TRBV15 and J usage is TRBJ1-5; unclear D gene. Sequencing was performed on CD4+ T cells from blood, cultured in vitro. CDR3 coding DNA: TGTGCCACCAGCAGAGATCTCCGTTATAGCAATCAGCCCCAGCATTTT. It is translated as CATSRDLRYSNQPQHF.